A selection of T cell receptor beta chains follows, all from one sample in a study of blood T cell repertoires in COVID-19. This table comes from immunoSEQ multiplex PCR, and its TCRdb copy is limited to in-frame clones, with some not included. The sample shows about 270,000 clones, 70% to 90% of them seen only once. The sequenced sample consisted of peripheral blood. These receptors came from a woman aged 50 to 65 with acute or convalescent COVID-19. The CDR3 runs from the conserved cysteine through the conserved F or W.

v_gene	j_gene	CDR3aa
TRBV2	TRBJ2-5	CASRVRQEETQYF
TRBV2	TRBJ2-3	CASTPNAGGNTDTQYF
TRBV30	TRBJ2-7	CAWSWLAGVEQYF
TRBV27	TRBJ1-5	CASSGDNGNQPQHF
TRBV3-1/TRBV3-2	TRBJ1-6	CASSPEGGNSPLHF
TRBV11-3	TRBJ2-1	CASSLVGGTTYNEQFF
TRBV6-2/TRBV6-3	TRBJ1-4	CASSRFRGEKLFF
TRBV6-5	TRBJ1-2	CASSPPRTGGYGYTF
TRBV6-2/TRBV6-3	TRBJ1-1	CASSYVAGSMNTEAFF
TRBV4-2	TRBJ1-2	CASSTGGGYGYTF
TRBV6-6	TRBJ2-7	CASSFLQGAYEQYF